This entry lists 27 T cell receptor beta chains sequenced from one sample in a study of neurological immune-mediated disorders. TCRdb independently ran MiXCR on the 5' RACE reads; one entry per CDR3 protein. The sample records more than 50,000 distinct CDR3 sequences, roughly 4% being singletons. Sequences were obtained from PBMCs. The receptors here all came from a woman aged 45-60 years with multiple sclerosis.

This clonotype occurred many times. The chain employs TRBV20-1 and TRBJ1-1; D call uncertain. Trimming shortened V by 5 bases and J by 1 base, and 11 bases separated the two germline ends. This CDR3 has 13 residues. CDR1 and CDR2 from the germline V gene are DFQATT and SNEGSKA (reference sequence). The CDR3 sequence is CSADGVGNTEAFF. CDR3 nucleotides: TGCAGTGCTGATGGGGTTGGGAACACTGAAGCTTTCTTT.

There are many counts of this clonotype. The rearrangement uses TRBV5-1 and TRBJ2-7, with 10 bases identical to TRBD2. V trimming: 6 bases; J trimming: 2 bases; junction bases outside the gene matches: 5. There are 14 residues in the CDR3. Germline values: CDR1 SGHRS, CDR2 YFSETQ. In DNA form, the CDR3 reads TGCGCCAGCACACCAAGCGGGAGGGCCTACGAGCAGTACTTC. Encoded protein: CASTPSGRAYEQYF.

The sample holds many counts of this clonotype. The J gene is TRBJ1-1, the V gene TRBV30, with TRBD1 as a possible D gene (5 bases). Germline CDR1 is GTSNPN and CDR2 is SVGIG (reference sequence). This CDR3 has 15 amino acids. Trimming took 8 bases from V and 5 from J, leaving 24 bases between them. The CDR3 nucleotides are TGTGCCGCACTACTAAACCCAGGCGGGGGAACTGAAGCTTTCTTT. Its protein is CAALLNPGGGTEAFF.

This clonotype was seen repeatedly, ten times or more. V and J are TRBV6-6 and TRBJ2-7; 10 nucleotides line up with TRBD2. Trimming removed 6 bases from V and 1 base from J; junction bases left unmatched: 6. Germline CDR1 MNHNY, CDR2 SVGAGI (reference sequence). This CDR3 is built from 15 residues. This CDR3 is CASREREGGSYEQYF. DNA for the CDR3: TGTGCCAGCAGAGAGCGGGAGGGGGGGTCCTACGAGCAGTACTTC.

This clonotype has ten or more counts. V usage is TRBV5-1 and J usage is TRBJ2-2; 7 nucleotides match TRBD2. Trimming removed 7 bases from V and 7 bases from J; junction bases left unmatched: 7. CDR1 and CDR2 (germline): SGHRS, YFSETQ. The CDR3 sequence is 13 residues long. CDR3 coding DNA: TGCGCCAGCGGTCCGGGAGGAGGCGGGGAGCTGTTTTTT. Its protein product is CASGPGGGGELFF.

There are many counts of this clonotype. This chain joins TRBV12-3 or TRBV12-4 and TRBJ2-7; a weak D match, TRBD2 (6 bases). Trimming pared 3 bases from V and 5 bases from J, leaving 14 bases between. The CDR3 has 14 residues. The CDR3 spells CASSLGSGRNEQYF. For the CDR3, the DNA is TGTGCCAGCAGTTTGGGCTCGGGGAGGAACGAGCAGTACTTC.

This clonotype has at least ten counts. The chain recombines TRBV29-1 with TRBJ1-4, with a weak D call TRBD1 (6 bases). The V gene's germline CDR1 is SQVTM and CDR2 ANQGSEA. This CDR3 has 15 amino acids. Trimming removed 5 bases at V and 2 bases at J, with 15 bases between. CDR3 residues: CSVPQGMRTNEKLFF. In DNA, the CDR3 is TGCAGCGTTCCGCAGGGGATGCGGACTAATGAAAAACTGTTTTTT.

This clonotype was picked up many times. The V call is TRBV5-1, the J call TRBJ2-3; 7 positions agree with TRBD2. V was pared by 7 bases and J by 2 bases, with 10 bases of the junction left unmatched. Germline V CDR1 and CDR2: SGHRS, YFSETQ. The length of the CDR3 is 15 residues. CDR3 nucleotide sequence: TGCGCCAGCGCCGGCCGGGCGGGAGACACAGATACGCAGTATTTT. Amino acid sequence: CASAGRAGDTDTQYF.

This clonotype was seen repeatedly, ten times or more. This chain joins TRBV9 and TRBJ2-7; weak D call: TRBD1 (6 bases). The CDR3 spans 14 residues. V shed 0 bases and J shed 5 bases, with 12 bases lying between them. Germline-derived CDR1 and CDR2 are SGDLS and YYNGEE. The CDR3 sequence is CASSVDRESDEQYF. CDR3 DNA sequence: TGTGCCAGCAGCGTAGACAGGGAATCCGACGAGCAGTACTTC.

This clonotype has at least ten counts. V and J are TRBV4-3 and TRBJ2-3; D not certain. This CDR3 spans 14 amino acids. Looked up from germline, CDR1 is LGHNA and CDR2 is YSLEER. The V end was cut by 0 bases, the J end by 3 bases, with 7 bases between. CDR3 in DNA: TGCGCCAGCAGCCAAGATTTGCGGACAGATACGCAGTATTTT. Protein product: CASSQDLRTDTQYF.

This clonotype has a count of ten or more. CDR3 coding DNA: TGTGCCAGCAGTTACGACTCGGGGCTCTACGAGCAGTACTTC. Residues: CASSYDSGLYEQYF. This chain joins TRBV6-2 or TRBV6-3 and TRBJ2-7; D tentatively reads TRBD1 or TRBD2 (5 bases each). The V and J ends lost 2 bases and 3 bases respectively, with 11 bases between them. CDR3 length equals 14 residues. Germline CDR1 reads MNHEY; CDR2 reads SVGEGT.

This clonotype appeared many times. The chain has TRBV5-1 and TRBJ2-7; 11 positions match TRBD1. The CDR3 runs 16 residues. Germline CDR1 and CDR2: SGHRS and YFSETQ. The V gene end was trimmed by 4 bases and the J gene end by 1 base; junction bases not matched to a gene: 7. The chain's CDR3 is CASSPPDRGPSYEQYF. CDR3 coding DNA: TGCGCCAGCAGCCCGCCGGACAGGGGGCCTTCCTACGAGCAGTACTTC.

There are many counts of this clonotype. CDR3 protein: CAISEAQTGNGYTF. CDR3 coding DNA: TGTGCCATCAGTGAGGCCCAGACAGGGAACGGCTACACCTTC. The chain uses TRBV10-3 and TRBJ1-2; the match to TRBD1 covers 7 bases. This CDR3 has 14 amino acids. V gave up 2 bases and J gave up 8 bases; unmatched junction bases: 8. In germline, CDR1 is ENHRY, CDR2 SYGVKD.

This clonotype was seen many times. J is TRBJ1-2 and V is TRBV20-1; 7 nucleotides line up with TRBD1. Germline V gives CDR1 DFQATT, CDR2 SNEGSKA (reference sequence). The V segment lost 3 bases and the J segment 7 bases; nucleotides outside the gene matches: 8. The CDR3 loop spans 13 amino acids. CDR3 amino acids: CSASFRGGGGYTF. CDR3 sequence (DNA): TGCAGTGCTAGTTTCAGGGGGGGAGGTGGCTACACCTTC.

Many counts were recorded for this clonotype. CDR3 in amino acids: CASSQERAESDTQYF. The CDR3 nucleotides are TGCGCCAGCAGCCAAGAAAGGGCAGAGAGCGATACGCAGTATTTT. The rearrangement joins TRBV4-1 to TRBJ2-3; no reliable D call. The CDR3 is 15 amino acids. Between the trimmed V and J ends, which lost 0 bases and 6 bases, there was a span of 13 bases. CDR1 and CDR2 from the germline V gene are MGHRA and YSYEKL.

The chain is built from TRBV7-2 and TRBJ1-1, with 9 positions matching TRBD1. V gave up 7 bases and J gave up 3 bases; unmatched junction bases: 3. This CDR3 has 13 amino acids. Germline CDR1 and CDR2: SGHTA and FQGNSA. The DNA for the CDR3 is TGTGCCAGCACACAGGGGGCTCACACTGAAGCTTTCTTT. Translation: CASTQGAHTEAFF.

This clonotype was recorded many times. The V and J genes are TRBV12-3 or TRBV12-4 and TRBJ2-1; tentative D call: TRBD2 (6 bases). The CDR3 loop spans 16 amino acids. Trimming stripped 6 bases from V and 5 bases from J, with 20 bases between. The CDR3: CASSPSGTPNDNEQFF. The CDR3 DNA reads TGTGCCAGCAGCCCTTCCGGGACTCCGAACGACAATGAGCAGTTCTTC.

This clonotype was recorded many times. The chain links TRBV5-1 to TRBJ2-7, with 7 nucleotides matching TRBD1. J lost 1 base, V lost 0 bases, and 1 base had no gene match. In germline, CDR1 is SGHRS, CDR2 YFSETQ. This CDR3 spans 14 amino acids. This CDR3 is CASSLGGQSYEQYF. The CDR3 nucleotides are TGCGCCAGCAGCTTGGGGGGACAGTCCTACGAGCAGTACTTC.

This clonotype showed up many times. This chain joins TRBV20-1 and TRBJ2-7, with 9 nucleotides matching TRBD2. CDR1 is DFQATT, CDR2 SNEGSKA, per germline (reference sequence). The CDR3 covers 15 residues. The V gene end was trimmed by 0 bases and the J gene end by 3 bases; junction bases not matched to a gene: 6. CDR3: CSARDLGSGGYEQYF. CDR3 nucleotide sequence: TGCAGTGCTAGAGATCTGGGTAGCGGGGGCTACGAGCAGTACTTC.

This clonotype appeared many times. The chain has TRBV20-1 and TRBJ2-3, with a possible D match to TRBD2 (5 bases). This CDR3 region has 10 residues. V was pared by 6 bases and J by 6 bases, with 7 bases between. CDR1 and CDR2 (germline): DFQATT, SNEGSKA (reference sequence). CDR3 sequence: CSAGVDTQYF. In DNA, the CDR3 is TGCAGTGCCGGGGTTGATACGCAGTATTTT.

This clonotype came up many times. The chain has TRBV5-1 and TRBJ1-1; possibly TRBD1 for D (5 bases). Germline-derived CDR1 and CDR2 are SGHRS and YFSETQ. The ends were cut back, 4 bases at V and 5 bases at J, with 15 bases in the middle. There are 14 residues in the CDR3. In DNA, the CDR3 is TGCGCCAGCAGCGTACCCCAGGGAGGTACTGAAGCTTTCTTT. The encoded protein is CASSVPQGGTEAFF. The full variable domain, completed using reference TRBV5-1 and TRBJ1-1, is KAGVTQTPRYLIKTRGQQVTLSCSPISGHRSVSWYQQTPGQGLQFLFEYFSETQRNKGNFPGRFSGRQFSNSRSEMNVSTLELGDSALYLCASSVPQGGTEAFFGQGTRLTVV.

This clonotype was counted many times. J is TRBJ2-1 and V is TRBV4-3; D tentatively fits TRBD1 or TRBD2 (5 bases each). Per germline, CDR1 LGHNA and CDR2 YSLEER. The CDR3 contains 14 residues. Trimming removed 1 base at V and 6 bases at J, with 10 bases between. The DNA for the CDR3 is TGCGCCAGCAGCCAAGTCTGGGGGAGCAATGAGCAGTTCTTC. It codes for CASSQVWGSNEQFF.

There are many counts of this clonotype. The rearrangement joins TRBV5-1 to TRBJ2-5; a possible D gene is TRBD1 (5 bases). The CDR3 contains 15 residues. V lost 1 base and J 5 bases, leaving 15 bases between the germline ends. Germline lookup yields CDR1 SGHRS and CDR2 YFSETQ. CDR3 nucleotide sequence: TGCGCCAGCAGCTTGTTTGACAGCCGCCGGGAGACCCAGTACTTC. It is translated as CASSLFDSRRETQYF.

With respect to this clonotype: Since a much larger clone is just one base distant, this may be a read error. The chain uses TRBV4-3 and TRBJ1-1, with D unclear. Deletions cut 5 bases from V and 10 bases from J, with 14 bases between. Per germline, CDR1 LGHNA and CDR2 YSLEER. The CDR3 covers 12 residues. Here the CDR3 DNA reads TGCGCCAGCAGCAACCCCGGACGGGGAGCTTTCTTT. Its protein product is CASSNPGRGAFF.

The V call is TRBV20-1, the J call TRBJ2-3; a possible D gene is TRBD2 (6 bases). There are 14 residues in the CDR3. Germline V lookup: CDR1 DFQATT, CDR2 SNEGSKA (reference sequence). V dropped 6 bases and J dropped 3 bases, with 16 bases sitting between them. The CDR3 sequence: CSAPAGRATDTQYF. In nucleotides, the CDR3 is TGCAGTGCCCCAGCGGGCAGGGCAACAGATACGCAGTATTTT.

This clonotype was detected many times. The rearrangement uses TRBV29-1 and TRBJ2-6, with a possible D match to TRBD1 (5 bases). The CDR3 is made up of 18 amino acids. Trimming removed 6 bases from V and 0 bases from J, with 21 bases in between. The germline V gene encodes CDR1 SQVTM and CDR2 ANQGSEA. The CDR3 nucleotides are TGCAGCGTCGCACCTGACAGCACGTCAAGCTCTGGGGCCAACGTCCTGACTTTC. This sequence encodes CSVAPDSTSSSGANVLTF.

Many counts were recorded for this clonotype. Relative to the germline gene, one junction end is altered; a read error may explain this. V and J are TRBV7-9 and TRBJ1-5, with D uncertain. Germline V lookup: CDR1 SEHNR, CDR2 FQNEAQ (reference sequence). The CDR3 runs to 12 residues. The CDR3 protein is CASSLDNQPQNF. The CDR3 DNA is TGTGCCAGCAGCTTAGACAATCAGCCCCAGAATTTT.